This TCR beta chain was profiled in a study of blood T cell repertoires in COVID-19. V was clipped by 4 bases and J by 5 bases; unmatched bases: 11. The germline V gene has CDR1 SEHNR and CDR2 FQNEAQ (reference sequence). The CDR3 totals 17 residues. Participants' own reports of clinical history determined their cohort assignment. Repertoires were generated with immunoSEQ multiplex PCR, while TCRdb's copy carries only in-frame clones and drops some. Among under 200,000 clones listed, roughly 88% were seen once. This clone has only a few counts. Sequencing was carried out using PBMCs or T cells enriched from blood (not recorded which). This TCR came from a woman aged 45 to 65 who had recovered from COVID-19. This chain joins TRBV7-9 and TRBJ1-4; 9 positions agree with TRBD1. This CDR3 reads CASSSTRQGGGNEKLFF. The DNA for the CDR3 is TGTGCCAGCAGCTCGACTCGACAGGGGGGAGGAAATGAAAAACTGTTTTTT.